A single sample is the source of the 26 T cell receptor beta chains below, sequenced in a study of T-cell memory formation after mild COVID-19. TCRdb re-called the 5' RACE reads with MiXCR, one entry per CDR3 protein. The sample lists roughly 500,000 distinct CDR3 sequences; approximately 20% were seen once. Specimen: PBMCs or a T cell subset sorted from them (not recorded which). These receptors all come from an adult woman who had mild COVID-19 (a few samples of this study predate the infection). Cell type and time point are not known.

Many counts were recorded for this clonotype. J is TRBJ1-1 and V is TRBV20-1; TRBD1 is a possible D gene (5 bases). Looked up from germline, CDR1 is DFQATT and CDR2 is SNEGSKA (reference sequence). The CDR3 extends over 15 amino acids. V was trimmed by 6 bases and J by 4 bases, leaving 21 bases between them. The CDR3 loop reads CSAKLPQGLTTEAFF. The CDR3 DNA sequence: TGCAGTGCAAAGCTCCCCCAGGGTCTGACCACTGAAGCTTTCTTT.

This clonotype came up a few times. The rearrangement joins TRBV7-9 to TRBJ1-1, with D possibly matching TRBD1 (6 bases). The CDR3 length is 13 residues. Trimming pared 2 bases from V and 7 bases from J, leaving 11 bases between. Germline V gene sequence: CDR1 SEHNR, CDR2 FQNEAQ (reference sequence). The CDR3 region has the DNA TGTGCCAGCAGCTTAACGTACAGGGATGAAGCTTTCTTT. Translating gives CASSLTYRDEAFF.

This clonotype appeared a few times. This sequence joins TRBV7-6 and TRBJ2-1; D not resolved. V lost 2 bases to trimming and J lost 4 bases, with 9 bases between them. CDR1 is SGHVS and CDR2 is FNYEAQ in the germline V gene. The CDR3 covers 14 residues. CDR3 coding DNA: TGTGCCAGCAGCTTAACCGCAGGTTACAATGAGCAGTTCTTC. Encoded protein: CASSLTAGYNEQFF.

This rearrangement joins TRBV12-3 or TRBV12-4 to TRBJ1-4; tentative D call: TRBD1 (5 bases). The ends were cut back, 1 base at V and 7 bases at J, with 10 bases in the middle. The CDR3 runs to 14 residues. The CDR3 sequence: CASSLGDGPEKLFF. For the CDR3, the DNA is TGTGCCAGCAGTTTAGGGGACGGCCCTGAAAAACTGTTTTTT.

The V gene is TRBV12-3 or TRBV12-4, the J gene TRBJ1-1; D is uncertain. Trimming removed 6 bases from V and 11 bases from J, with 13 bases in between. The CDR3 is 11 amino acids. Here the CDR3 reads CASRRTESAFF. The CDR3 nucleotides read TGTGCCAGCAGACGGACCGAGAGCGCTTTCTTT.

The table lists this clonotype with many counts. The gene calls are TRBV6-2 or TRBV6-3 and TRBJ2-7; D uncertain. Germline V lookup: CDR1 MNHEY, CDR2 SVGEGT. Between the trimmed V and J ends, which lost 10 bases and 0 bases, there was a span of 4 bases. This CDR3 has 10 residues. The CDR3 sequence: CATSSYEQYF. Here the CDR3 DNA reads TGTGCCACCTCCTCCTACGAGCAGTACTTC.

The chain is built from TRBV6-6 and TRBJ2-7, with 14 bases aligning to TRBD2. Germline trimming cut 2 bases from V and 4 bases from J; bases unmatched to any gene: 7. CDR3 length: 17 residues. Germline values: CDR1 MNHNY, CDR2 SVGAGI (reference sequence). The CDR3 DNA is TGTGCCAGCAGTTACATGCCGGGACTAGCGGGAGTGTACGAGCAGTACTTC. It translates to CASSYMPGLAGVYEQYF.

The chain combines TRBV18 with TRBJ1-2; 9 bases match TRBD1. CDR1 and CDR2 from the germline V gene are KGHSH and LQKENI. CDR3 length: 13 amino acids. Losses at the gene ends were 4 bases for V and 7 bases for J; bases not matched to a gene: 4. This chain's CDR3 is CASSLQGAGGYTF. DNA for the CDR3: TGTGCCAGCTCACTACAGGGGGCCGGTGGCTACACCTTC.

The sample holds a few counts of this clonotype. V gene TRBV3-1 combines with J gene TRBJ2-5; 10 nucleotides match TRBD2. CDR1 is LGHDT and CDR2 is YNNKEL in the germline V gene (reference sequence). The ends lost 3 bases at V and 4 bases at J; junction bases unmatched: 11. This CDR3 comprises 17 residues. The chain's CDR3 is CASSQYGAGGSPETQYF. In DNA, the CDR3 is TGTGCCAGCAGCCAGTATGGAGCGGGAGGGTCCCCAGAGACCCAGTACTTC.

This clonotype has only a few counts. The chain joins TRBV7-6 to TRBJ2-3; the match to TRBD1 covers 8 bases. The germline V gene encodes CDR1 SGHVS and CDR2 FNYEAQ. The CDR3 spans 17 residues. Unmatched junction bases numbered 16, after V lost 6 bases and J lost 5 bases. The CDR3 sequence: CASRHQGGGTGLDTQYF. CDR3 DNA sequence: TGTGCCAGCAGACACCAAGGAGGAGGGACAGGCTTAGATACGCAGTATTTT.

The chain links TRBV12-3 or TRBV12-4 to TRBJ2-1; 7 nucleotides agree with TRBD2. This CDR3 is 14 amino acids long. The V segment lost 5 bases and the J segment 3 bases; nucleotides outside the gene matches: 4. CDR3 bases: TGTGCCAGCAGTACTAGCGCCCGCTACAATGAGCAGTTCTTC. This encodes CASSTSARYNEQFF.

The gene calls are TRBV11-2 and TRBJ1-2; D is unresolved. Trimming shortened V by 1 base and J by 2 bases, and 5 bases separated the two germline ends. Germline V gene lookup returns CDR1 SGHAT and CDR2 FQNNGV. The CDR3 runs to 13 residues. DNA of the CDR3: TGTGCCAGCAGCTTAGTCGAAAACTATGGCTACACCTTC. Its translation is CASSLVENYGYTF.

DNA of the CDR3: TGTGCCAGCTCACGGGTTCTGAACACTGAAGCTTTCTTT. It codes for CASSRVLNTEAFF. The J gene is TRBJ1-1, the V gene TRBV18; D is ambiguous. Trimming removed 4 bases from V and 0 bases from J, with 6 bases in between. This CDR3 contains 13 residues. Germline CDR1 KGHSH, CDR2 LQKENI.

This clonotype was picked up a small number of times. V gene TRBV5-6 combines with J gene TRBJ1-6, with TRBD1 as a possible D gene (5 bases). From germline, CDR1 is SGHDT and CDR2 YYEEEE. V was cut by 5 bases and J by 4 bases, with 13 bases left in between. The CDR3 is 15 amino acids. The CDR3 region is CASRRGTDYNSPLHF. In nucleotides, the CDR3 is TGTGCCAGCAGACGTGGGACGGATTATAATTCACCCCTCCACTTT.

The chain employs TRBV6-1 and TRBJ1-1; no reliable D call. CDR1 and CDR2 (germline): MNHNS, SASEGT. V was trimmed by 4 bases and J by 3 bases, leaving 6 bases between them. The CDR3 is made up of 12 amino acids. CDR3 protein: CASSASYTEAFF. The CDR3 DNA reads TGTGCCAGCAGTGCAAGCTACACTGAAGCTTTCTTT.

The V call is TRBV2, the J call TRBJ2-5; 8 bases map to TRBD2. The ends lost 7 bases at V and 4 bases at J; junction bases unmatched: 2. The CDR3 is 12 amino acids. CDR1 SNHLY and CDR2 FYNNEI come from the germline V gene. The CDR3 sequence: CASTLAGETQYF. The DNA for the CDR3 is TGTGCCAGCACCCTAGCGGGAGAGACCCAGTACTTC.

This clonotype was observed at least ten times. The V gene is TRBV7-2, the J gene TRBJ2-2; TRBD2 matches 9 bases. Germline lookup yields CDR1 SGHTA and CDR2 FQGNSA. The CDR3 consists of 16 residues. J gave up 5 bases and V 1 base, and 5 bases lay outside the gene matches. The CDR3 here is CASSLELAGSTGELFF. The DNA of the CDR3 is TGTGCCAGCAGCTTAGAACTAGCGGGTTCTACCGGGGAGCTGTTTTTT.

The chain uses TRBV24-1 and TRBJ1-2; 7 nucleotides agree with TRBD1. V gave up 4 bases and J gave up 7 bases; unmatched junction bases: 20. CDR3 size: 18 residues. CDR1 KGHDR and CDR2 SFDVKD come from the germline V gene. CDR3 in DNA: TGTGCCACCAGTGACCCCTCTGCCGGGACAGCGGCTAGAGGTGGCTACACCTTC. Encoded protein: CATSDPSAGTAARGGYTF.

The CDR3 spells CSARGQARARSPEAKNIQYF. The CDR3, as DNA: TGCAGTGCTAGAGGACAGGCGAGGGCCCGTAGCCCAGAGGCCAAAAACATTCAGTACTTC. The chain couples TRBV20-1 to TRBJ2-4, with D perhaps matching TRBD1 (6 bases). CDR3 length: 20 amino acids. CDR1 DFQATT and CDR2 SNEGSKA come from the germline V gene (reference sequence). Trimming pared 1 base from V and 1 base from J, leaving 26 bases between.

This clonotype showed up just a few times. The rearrangement uses TRBV5-1 and TRBJ2-7; TRBD1 aligns across 7 bases. The CDR3 spans 13 residues. V lost 4 bases and J lost 0; bases outside the gene matches: 1. From germline, CDR1 is SGHRS and CDR2 YFSETQ. The CDR3 coding sequence is TGCGCCAGCAGCGGGACAGCCTCCTACGAGCAGTACTTC. Translation gives CASSGTASYEQYF. Complete variable domain (other parts from reference TRBV5-1 and TRBJ2-7): KAGVTQTPRYLIKTRGQQVTLSCSPISGHRSVSWYQQTPGQGLQFLFEYFSETQRNKGNFPGRFSGRQFSNSRSEMNVSTLELGDSALYLCASSGTASYEQYFGPGTRLTVT.

This clonotype has more than one count but fewer than ten. The chain recombines TRBV7-9 with TRBJ2-1; 10 positions match TRBD2. The CDR3 is 16 amino acids. CDR1 SEHNR and CDR2 FQNEAQ come from the germline V gene (reference sequence). The ends lost 4 bases at V and 0 bases at J; junction bases unmatched: 3. In DNA form, the CDR3 reads TGTGCCAGCAGCTCTCGGACTAGCGGCTCCTACAATGAGCAGTTCTTC. This codes for CASSSRTSGSYNEQFF.

V gene TRBV12-3 or TRBV12-4 combines with J gene TRBJ2-2, with D possibly TRBD2 on 5 matching bases. This CDR3 has 19 amino acids. The ends were cut back, 6 bases at V and 2 bases at J, with 25 bases in the middle. CDR3 DNA sequence: TGTGCCAGCAGGGCTCCAAGAGGGAGTCCTTTGTCCAACACCGGGGAGCTGTTTTTT. This codes for CASRAPRGSPLSNTGELFF.

This clonotype was observed many times. The chain's CDR3 is CASSSEPSVQQYF. The CDR3 DNA reads TGTGCCAGCAGCTCCGAACCATCGGTTCAGCAGTACTTC. This chain connects TRBV11-2 to TRBJ2-7; no reliable D call. Germline V gene sequence: CDR1 SGHAT, CDR2 FQNNGV. CDR3 length: 13 residues. V was cut by 4 bases and J by 8 bases, with 15 bases left in between.

The chain is built from TRBV12-3 or TRBV12-4 and TRBJ2-2, with 7 bases matching TRBD1. V was clipped by 7 bases and J by 0 bases; unmatched bases: 8. CDR3 length equals 16 residues. CDR3 sequence (DNA): TGTGCCAGCACCCCGGACAGGTACTCGAACACCGGGGAGCTGTTTTTT. Its translation: CASTPDRYSNTGELFF.

This clonotype was observed a handful of times. The genes are TRBV7-2 and TRBJ2-1; the match to TRBD2 covers 14 bases. CDR3 size: 19 residues. Germline V gene data show CDR1 as SGHTA and CDR2 as FQGNSA. The V gene end was trimmed by 2 bases and the J gene end by 4 bases; junction bases not matched to a gene: 10. In nucleotides, the CDR3 is TGTGCCAGCAGCTTATCTCTGACTAGCGGGAGGGTAAGGTACAATGAGCAGTTCTTC. As protein: CASSLSLTSGRVRYNEQFF.

The chain joins TRBV9 to TRBJ2-2; 8 bases line up with TRBD2. This CDR3 is built from 16 residues. Germline CDR1 reads SGDLS; CDR2 reads YYNGEE. V lost 0 bases and J lost 7; bases outside the gene matches: 8. The CDR3 loop is CASSVVSGSSGGELFF. In nucleotides, the CDR3 is TGTGCCAGCAGCGTAGTGAGCGGGAGTTCTGGCGGGGAGCTGTTTTTT.